One and the same sample provided the 30 T cell receptor beta chains below, sequenced in a study of tumor-infiltrating lymphocytes in primary liver carcinoma. Blood RNA was derived from unsorted whole blood, and germline DNA was extracted too. A constant-region primer primed TCR beta cDNA synthesis from 400 to 600 ng of total RNA. Modified slightly, ARM-PCR produced TCR beta libraries over three nested multiplex PCR rounds. The opening two PCR rounds, about 11 cycles each, paired TRBV1-TRBV30 forward primers with a C-beta reverse primer. TCRdb re-analysed the multiplex PCR reads in MiXCR, keeping a single row per CDR3 protein. The profile shows approximately 300,000 distinct CDR3 sequences, around three fifths of them singletons. Input material: peripheral blood. These receptors came from a man aged 40-50 years with primary liver carcinoma and hepatitis B virus infection.

Concerning this clonotype: A read error may explain this, as a much larger clone is one base away. This chain connects TRBV4-2 to TRBJ1-2, with 7 bases fitting TRBD1. CDR1 and CDR2 (germline): LGHNA, YNFKEQ. The CDR3 runs to 14 residues. The CDR3 spells CASSAPQGNYGCTF. Here the CDR3 DNA reads TGTGCCAGCAGCGCTCCACAGGGGAACTATGGCTGCACCTTC.

The sample holds many counts of this clonotype. The chain carries TRBV6-1 and TRBJ2-1; a weak D match, TRBD2 (6 bases). The germline V gene has CDR1 MNHNS and CDR2 SASEGT. V lost 6 bases and J lost 5, with 20 bases in between. This CDR3 is 16 amino acids long. The CDR3: CASSALWGDSNNEQFF. The CDR3 DNA is TGTGCCAGCAGCGCCCTGTGGGGGGACTCAAACAATGAGCAGTTCTTC.

The genes are TRBV24-1 and TRBJ2-7, with 11 bases identical to TRBD1. Germline lookup yields CDR1 KGHDR and CDR2 SFDVKD. J gave up 2 bases and V 4 bases, and 6 bases lay outside the gene matches. CDR3 length equals 16 residues. The CDR3 loop reads CATSDPGTGGAYEQYF. CDR3 nucleotides: TGTGCCACCAGTGACCCGGGGACAGGGGGGGCCTACGAGCAGTACTTC.

This clonotype was counted at least ten times. This rearrangement joins TRBV29-1 to TRBJ1-1; the match to TRBD1 covers 8 bases. Trimming removed 6 bases from V and 1 base from J; junction bases left unmatched: 7. Germline lookup yields CDR1 SQVTM and CDR2 ANQGSEA. CDR3 length: 14 residues. CDR3 DNA sequence: TGCAGCGTGTGTCCCAGGGGGCGGAACACTGAAGCTTTCTTT. As protein: CSVCPRGRNTEAFF.

This clonotype came up many times. This chain connects TRBV7-8 to TRBJ1-1, with D uncertain. The CDR3 is made up of 13 amino acids. Deletions cut 6 bases from V and 11 bases from J, with 19 bases between. Germline CDR1 is SGHVS and CDR2 is FQNEAQ. In DNA form, the CDR3 reads TGTGCCAGCAGTCCCGCCGTTAGAAATGGGGCTTTCTTT. Protein: CASSPAVRNGAFF.

This sequence joins TRBV28 and TRBJ1-5; possible D gene TRBD1, 5 bases. Germline V gene data show CDR1 as MDHEN and CDR2 as SYDVKM. This CDR3 is built from 14 residues. The V end lost 3 bases, the J end lost 3 bases, and 9 bases lay between the germline ends. The CDR3 spells CASSFGGINQPQHF. DNA for the CDR3: TGTGCCAGCAGTTTCGGGGGTATCAATCAGCCCCAGCATTTT.

Turning to this clonotype: The CDR3 does not close with the conserved phenylalanine or tryptophan, likely indicating a read error. No DNA is shown, since the ends of the CDR3 on it are uncertain; the CDR3 is the one TCRdb lists. The chain uses TRBV29-1 and TRBJ2-1; TRBD1 is the table's D call, not checked against the DNA. Germline assignment: CDR1 SQVTM and CDR2 ANQGSEA. The CDR3 sequence runs 14 residues, both termini included. The CDR3 region is CSVEKTGGYNEQLV.

This clonotype occurred a few times. V usage is TRBV7-9 and J usage is TRBJ1-2; D is undetermined. CDR3 size: 13 residues. Trimming pared 1 base from V and 3 bases from J, leaving 6 bases between. Germline V lookup: CDR1 SEHNR, CDR2 FQNEAQ (reference sequence). The CDR3: CASSLGGYYGYTF. CDR3 DNA sequence: TGTGCCAGCAGCTTAGGGGGATACTATGGCTACACCTTC.

In regard to this clonotype: The junction departs from germline at one end; a sequencing error may be responsible. The gene calls are TRBV7-8 and TRBJ2-1, with 9 bases matching TRBD1. The CDR3 extends over 15 amino acids. Germline CDR1 is SGHVS and CDR2 is FQNEAQ. The CDR3 sequence: CDSRGQGQGKSEQFF. DNA of the CDR3: TGTGACAGCAGGGGGCAGGGACAGGGAAAAAGTGAGCAGTTCTTC.

This clonotype was counted once. The junction and the germline gene differ at one end; a read error may be behind it. V gene TRBV11-3 combines with J gene TRBJ2-1; TRBD1 might be the D (5 bases). The germline CDR1 and CDR2 sequences are SGHNT and YENEEA. This CDR3 comprises 15 residues. CDR3: CASNLGQGSFNDQFF. The CDR3 DNA sequence: TGTGCCAGCAACTTAGGGCAGGGAAGCTTTAATGATCAGTTCTTC.

The genes are TRBV10-2 and TRBJ2-7; a possible D gene is TRBD2 (6 bases). This CDR3 is built from 15 residues. V dropped 5 bases and J dropped 3 bases, with 17 bases sitting between them. The germline V gene has CDR1 WSHSY and CDR2 SAAADI. The CDR3 loop is CASSMDGRGLYEQYF. In nucleotides, the CDR3 is TGCGCCAGCAGTATGGACGGGAGAGGACTCTACGAGCAGTACTTC.

Concerning this clonotype itself: Because it lacks the conserved phenylalanine or tryptophan at the end, this CDR3 is likely a read error. This chain uses TRBV6-1 with TRBJ2-3, with 14 bases aligning to TRBD2. With V trimmed by 9 bases and J by 7 bases, 6 bases remained unmatched. Germline CDR1 MNHNS, CDR2 SASEGT. The CDR3 sequence is 14 residues long. The CDR3 nucleotides read TGTGCCAGGGGACTAGCGGGAGAAACATATACGCAGTATCTT. It yields the protein CARGLAGETYTQYL.

Remarks on this clonotype: A much larger clone sits a single nucleotide away, making a read error possible. The chain uses TRBV5-4 and TRBJ2-7; D gene ambiguous. Trimming cost V 4 bases and J 10 bases, with 15 bases left between them. Germline V gives CDR1 SGHNT, CDR2 YYREEE (reference sequence). The CDR3 extends over 12 amino acids. The CDR3 here is CASSAIMSDQYF. The CDR3 DNA sequence: TGTGCCAGCAGCGCTATTATGAGTGATCAGTACTTC.

V and J are TRBV4-1 and TRBJ2-1; possible D gene TRBD2, 6 bases. The CDR3 is 17 amino acids. The V and J ends lost 5 bases and 1 base respectively, with 18 bases between them. Germline CDR1 reads MGHRA; CDR2 reads YSYEKL. CDR3 sequence reads: CASSEGVVAGSYNEQFF. CDR3 coding DNA: TGCGCCAGCAGCGAAGGGGTTGTGGCGGGATCCTACAATGAGCAGTTCTTC.

This clonotype was detected ten times or more. This chain connects TRBV4-3 to TRBJ2-1, with unresolved D. Trimming left V 1 base short and J 0 bases short, with 16 bases between. The germline V gene encodes CDR1 LGHNA and CDR2 YSLEER. The CDR3 spans 18 residues. The CDR3 spells CASSQGGRRRSSYNEQFF. The CDR3 DNA sequence: TGCGCCAGCAGCCAAGGCGGCAGGAGACGGAGCTCCTACAATGAGCAGTTCTTC.

The chain uses TRBV7-8 and TRBJ2-2; 7 positions match TRBD1. The germline V gene has CDR1 SGHVS and CDR2 FQNEAQ. This CDR3 has 14 residues. V gave up 10 bases and J gave up 6 bases; unmatched junction bases: 11. The CDR3 here is CANSYTGASGELFF. The CDR3 coding sequence is TGTGCCAACAGTTACACAGGGGCGTCCGGGGAGCTGTTTTTT.

Remarks on this clonotype: A much larger clone lies a single base off, so this may be a read error. The rearrangement uses TRBV10-3 and TRBJ2-2; 7 positions agree with TRBD1. Germline assignment: CDR1 ENHRY and CDR2 SYGVKD. After removal of 11 bases from V and 4 bases from J, the junction contained 10 bases not matched to a gene. The CDR3 totals 14 residues. Written as DNA, the CDR3 is TGTGCCTCAGCCTCGGGACAGAGCACCGGGGAGCTGTTTTTT. Its protein product is CASASGQSTGELFF.

About this clonotype itself: This may be a read error, as it is one base from a much larger clone. V gene TRBV14 combines with J gene TRBJ1-4, with D possibly being TRBD1 (6 bases). Per the germline V gene, CDR1 is SGHDN and CDR2 is FVKESK. The CDR3 runs 13 residues. DNA for the CDR3: TGTGCCAGCAACCAAGAGATGGGGGCAAAACTGTTTTTT. Translated: CASNQEMGAKLFF. Full variable domain (outside the CDR3, taken from reference TRBV14 and TRBJ1-4): EAGVTQFPSHSVIEKGQTVTLRCDPISGHDNLYWYRRVMGKEIKFLLHFVKESKQDESGMPNNRFLAERTGGTYSTLKVQPAELEDSGVYFCASNQEMGAKLFFGSGTQLSVL.

This clonotype was seen at least ten times. The genes are TRBV10-2 and TRBJ2-2, with a possible D match to TRBD2 (5 bases). The germline gives CDR1 WSHSY, CDR2 SAAADI. The CDR3 length is 13 residues. Trimming pared 7 bases from V and 3 bases from J, leaving 9 bases between. The CDR3 DNA sequence: TGCGCCAGCAAGAGCGGTTACACCGGGGAGCTGTTTTTT. Translation: CASKSGYTGELFF.

Regarding this clonotype: The conserved phenylalanine or tryptophan is not found at the CDR3 terminus, so this likely reflects a read error. The chain uses TRBV29-1 and TRBJ2-4; TRBD2 might be the D (5 bases). Germline CDR1 SQVTM, CDR2 ANQGSEA. The CDR3 totals 12 residues. This CDR3 is CSVGISKNIQYL. The DNA of the CDR3 is TGCAGTGTCGGGATTTCCAAAAACATTCAGTACCTC.

V is TRBV29-1 and J is TRBJ2-1, with TRBD1 matching over 11 bases. CDR3 size: 15 residues. The V gene end was trimmed by 6 bases and the J gene end by 16 bases; junction bases not matched to a gene: 20. CDR1 is SQVTM and CDR2 is ANQGSEA in the germline V gene. The CDR3 loop reads CSVERTGGILDELFF. The CDR3 DNA sequence: TGCAGCGTCGAACGGACAGGGGGCATTTTGGATGAGCTTTTCTTC.

This clonotype occurred once. A much larger clone differs by one base, so this may be a read error. V and J are TRBV6-1 and TRBJ2-7; D not certain. Per germline, CDR1 MNHNS and CDR2 SASEGT. This CDR3 is 12 amino acids long. V was pared by 3 bases and J by 2 bases, with 5 bases between. CDR3 region: CASSDAPYEQYF. The CDR3 DNA follows: TGTGCCAGCAGTGACGCTCCCTACGAGCAGTACTTC.

This clonotype was found many times. V usage is TRBV11-3 and J usage is TRBJ2-2; TRBD2 aligns across 8 bases. The CDR3 spans 16 residues. V trimming: 4 bases; J trimming: 3 bases; junction bases outside the gene matches: 7. Germline V gene lookup returns CDR1 SGHNT and CDR2 YENEEA. The CDR3 is CASSSRVRGDTGELFF. The CDR3 DNA reads TGTGCCAGCAGCTCCCGAGTGCGGGGGGACACCGGGGAGCTGTTTTTT.

The V gene is TRBV5-1, the J gene TRBJ2-7, with TRBD1 matching 8 bases. Germline CDR1 and CDR2: SGHRS and YFSETQ. V was pared by 0 bases and J by 2 bases, with 4 bases of the junction left unmatched. CDR3 length: 15 amino acids. The CDR3 nucleotides are TGCGCCAGCAGCTTGGCCTCGACAGGGGCCTACGAGCAGTACTTC. Translation: CASSLASTGAYEQYF.

This chain uses TRBV2 with TRBJ2-5, with 12 bases aligning to TRBD1. The V and J ends lost 3 bases and 5 bases, in that order; junction bases with no gene match: 4. The CDR3 is 15 residues long. Germline V gene lookup returns CDR1 SNHLY and CDR2 FYNNEI. The CDR3 sequence: CASSDGTGGFETQYF. CDR3 DNA sequence: TGTGCCAGCAGTGACGGGACAGGGGGCTTTGAGACCCAGTACTTC.

CDR3: CATSSGSYYEQYF. CDR3 bases: TGTGCCACCTCTAGCGGGTCATACTACGAGCAGTACTTC. The chain combines TRBV6-2 or TRBV6-3 with TRBJ2-7; TRBD2 matches at 8 bases. This CDR3 comprises 13 residues. Germline V gives CDR1 MNHEY, CDR2 SVGEGT. The junction had 8 bases not matched to a gene; V was cut back by 10 bases and J by 3 bases.

This clonotype was seen more than once but under ten times. Given the absence of the conserved phenylalanine or tryptophan at the CDR3 end, a read error is likely. The rearrangement joins TRBV12-3 or TRBV12-4 to TRBJ2-5; D remains unclear. V was cut by 6 bases and J by 1 base, with 18 bases left in between. The CDR3 length is 16 residues. The CDR3 DNA reads TGTGCCAGCAGACAGAGATACCCCAGCCTCCAAGAGACCCAGTACCTC. As protein: CASRQRYPSLQETQYL.

This clonotype has just a few counts. At one boundary the junction diverges from the germline segment, which might be a read error. The V and J genes are TRBV6-4 and TRBJ2-1; 8 nucleotides line up with TRBD1. CDR3 length: 14 residues. Germline V gene data show CDR1 as MRHNA and CDR2 as SNTAGT. The CDR3 coding sequence is TGTGCCAGCACTGACAGGGGTCGGGACAATGAGCAGTTCTTC. Amino acid sequence: CASTDRGRDNEQFF.

This clonotype was detected ten times or more. V usage is TRBV6-1 and J usage is TRBJ2-3; D unclear. Trimming pared 6 bases from V and 4 bases from J, leaving 5 bases between. Germline V gene sequence: CDR1 MNHNS, CDR2 SASEGT. This CDR3 spans 11 amino acids. This chain's CDR3 is CASREPDTQYF. DNA for the CDR3: TGTGCCAGCAGAGAACCAGATACGCAGTATTTT.

Only one count was recorded for this clonotype. Lacking the conserved final phenylalanine or tryptophan, this CDR3 likely reflects a read error. The chain joins TRBV11-2 to TRBJ2-1; D may be TRBD1 or TRBD2 (5 bases each). This CDR3 has 14 residues. The germline V gene has CDR1 SGHAT and CDR2 FQNNGV. Here the CDR3 DNA reads TGTGCCGGCAGCTTGTCTAGCTTGGGACATGAGCAGTTCTCC. This sequence encodes CAGSLSSLGHEQFS.